This TCR beta chain was profiled in a study of vaccination and CD4 T cells after COVID-19 (dated by TCRdb to between 2021 and 2024). With respect to the entire study: Convalescent patients had a positive SARS-CoV-2 result on nasal swab PCR, and of these patients, some ten had mild disease and one had severe disease. The convalescent cohort included six males and four females, with two Hispanic individuals, seven Caucasians, two Asians and one multiracial person. Participants got two doses of the Pfizer-BioNTech BNT162b2 vaccine (n=8) or two doses of the Moderna mRNA-1273 vaccine (n=2). Post-COVID blood samples were collected from convalescent patients a median of roughly 100 days after diagnosis, with a range of about 30 to 161 days. Post-vaccine blood samples were collected a median of approximately 68 days after the second vaccine dose, ranging from about 13 to 241 days. Culture stimuli were overlapping spike peptide pools from SARS-CoV-2 and from the common cold coronaviruses HCoV-NL63, HCoV-OC43 and HCoV-229E. In control cultures, a CEFX viral epitope pool was used as positive control, an HIV-1 Nef peptide pool was used as negative control, or no peptide was added. In some eleven COVID-19 convalescent patients and a handful of infection-naive healthy vaccine recipients, researchers compared the spike-specific CD4+ TCR repertoire from before mRNA vaccination with the repertoire from after.

On this clonotype: What antigen it recognizes has not been identified. No much larger clone is present one base from it, and per-base qualities are unavailable.

Trimmed from V: 3 bases; trimmed from J: 6 bases; junction bases lacking a gene match: 4. As encoded in the germline V gene, CDR1 is LGHNA while CDR2 is YSLEER. Its CDR3 holds 15 amino acids, cysteine through phenylalanine. This entry keeps only the CDR3 DNA: 45 bases, framed from base 1. The treatment or condition tag for this specimen amounts to: roughly ten-day PBMC culture with coronavirus spike peptide pools or control peptides (ViraFEST assay). To expand antigen-specific T cells with peptide pools and then pick out the expanded clonotypes through TCR sequencing, the study relied on the ViraFEST assay. The positive SARS-CoV-2 PCR tests of the convalescent patients were dated from March to December 2020, before the Alpha, Beta and Delta variants emerged in the United States. Approximately 1.8 million PBMCs per well were cultured in IMDM with approximately 4.9% human AB serum and roughly 9.3 IU/ml IL-2, plus 10 ug/ml peptide pools. Half of the culture medium was replaced with fresh IL-2-containing medium on days 3 and 7. CD4+ T cells were isolated after around ten days of culture through negative selection using the EasySep CD4+ T cell isolation kit. Ficoll-Paque Plus gradient centrifugation was used to isolate PBMCs from whole blood, and the isolated PBMCs were then either used fresh or cryopreserved at -140C. In general, triplicate wells were set up for every culture condition.

General study outcomes and caveats: The number of convalescent patients in the study was relatively small, and the study did not examine early timepoints following natural infection. In convalescent patients, a median around 84% of post-vaccine SARS-CoV-2-reactive clones were detected only after vaccination, and vaccine-specific priming was suggested by this finding. The median number of SARS-CoV-2-reactive clonotypes rose from 20 to 25 after infection to some 37 after vaccination, but the change was not significant. Of the vaccine-specific clones in convalescent patients, 304 of 307, or nearly all, reacted only to SARS-CoV-2 spike and did not cross-react with common cold coronaviruses.

The library was prepared using PCR. At the Johns Hopkins FTIC core, DNA from the cultured CD4+ T cells underwent TCR sequencing with the Oncomine TCR Beta short-read assay. The QIAamp micro DNA kit was used to extract genomic DNA from the cultured CD4+ T cells. Oncomine TCR Beta libraries from cultured CD4+ T cells were pooled using unique dual indexes and sequenced on an Illumina iSeq 100. The published analysis was carried out like this. Non-productive sequences were filtered out, and CDR3s that did not start with C, did not end with F or W, or were shorter than 7 amino acids were discarded. The MANAFEST web application identified antigen-specific clonotypes by comparing peptide-stimulated wells against reference wells and other culture wells. For a clone to be called positive, the clone needed an FDR below 0.05, an odds ratio above 5, and a productive frequency above 0.1% in at least two of three replicate wells. Cross-reactive clonotypes were defined as significantly expanded in both SARS-CoV-2 spike wells and at least one common cold coronavirus spike condition. Levenshtein distances (stringdist) and unrooted phylogenetic trees (ape) in R version 3.6.1 were used to assess CDR3 homology. The raw public data were reprocessed by TCRdb itself: fastp quality trimming at Q25, MiXCR clonotype calling, in-frame beta chains only. Every entry covers one CDR3 protein and lists the most common genes and DNA from its rows. For this entry, the V and J calls and clone size follow TCRdb and not the study's own pipeline. In all, the sample holds about 20,000 distinct CDR3 sequences, and 56% of those were seen once. Of the sample, 8% to 10% falls within the top ten clones.

The sequence was obtained from a human donor who had recovered from COVID-19. Sequencing was done on a sample of CD4+ T cells from blood, cultured in vitro. The chain links TRBV4-3 with TRBJ2-2, with 10 bases in between that match TRBD1. The DNA reads TGCGCCAGCAGCCAGAGGACAGGGGGTCCCGGGGAGCTGTTTTTT. Its translation is CASSQRTGGPGELFF.